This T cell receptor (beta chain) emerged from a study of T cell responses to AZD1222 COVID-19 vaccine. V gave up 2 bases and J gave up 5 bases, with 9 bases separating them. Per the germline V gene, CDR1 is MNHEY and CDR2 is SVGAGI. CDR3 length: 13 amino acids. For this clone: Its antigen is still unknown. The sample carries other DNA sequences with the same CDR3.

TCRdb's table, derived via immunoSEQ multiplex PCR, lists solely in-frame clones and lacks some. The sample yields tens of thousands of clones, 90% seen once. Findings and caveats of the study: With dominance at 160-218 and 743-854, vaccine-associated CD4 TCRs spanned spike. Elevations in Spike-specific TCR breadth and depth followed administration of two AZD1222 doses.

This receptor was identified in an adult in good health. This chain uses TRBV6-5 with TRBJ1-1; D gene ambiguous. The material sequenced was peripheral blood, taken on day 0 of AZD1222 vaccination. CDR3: CASSYRLSTEAFF. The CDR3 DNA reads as TGTGCCAGCAGTTACAGGTTGAGTACTGAAGCTTTCTTT.